These T cell receptor beta chains were read from a single sample in a study of blood T cell repertoires in COVID-19. Data came from immunoSEQ multiplex PCR; TCRdb stores just in-frame clones and leaves some out. This repertoire shows a few hundred thousand clones, roughly 86% found once; its top ten account for 6.5% to 9.5%. Sequencing was done on a sample of peripheral blood. These receptors came from a woman in her fifties or sixties who had recovered from COVID-19. The CDR3 runs from the conserved cysteine through the conserved F or W. A D gene is named only where the DNA matches it firmly. For some rows the clone size is stated as once, few or many, or as a class when expanded; others skip it.

CDR3	DNA	size	V	J	D
CASRTRTGGREQYF	TGTGCCAGTAGGACACGGACAGGGGGCCGCGAGCAGTACTTC	.	TRBV19	TRBJ2-7	TRBD1
CASSYIRGQAIYGYTF	TGTGCCAGCAGTTACATAAGGGGGCAGGCGATCTATGGCTACACCTTC	.	TRBV6-5	TRBJ1-2	TRBD1
CASSRRRQVLHSPLHF	TGTGCCAGCAGTCGACGCAGACAGGTCCTACACTCACCCCTCCACTTT	few	TRBV6-6	TRBJ1-6	.
CASSLGDRQNSPLHF	TGCGCCAGCAGCTTGGGGGACAGGCAAAATTCACCCCTCCACTTT	few	TRBV5-1	TRBJ1-6	TRBD1
CASSLTSGSFNEQFF	TGTGCCAGCAGCCTGACTAGCGGGAGTTTCAATGAGCAGTTCTTC	.	TRBV7-2	TRBJ2-1	TRBD2
CASSVVAGVFDEQFF	TGTGCCAGCAGTGTGGTAGCGGGAGTTTTCGATGAGCAGTTCTTC	.	TRBV2	TRBJ2-1	TRBD2
CASSSTPGRDTQYF	TGTGCCAGCAGCTCTACACCAGGGCGCGATACGCAGTATTTT	.	TRBV7-2	TRBJ2-3	.
CASSQVRVGQGTAGELFF	TGCGCCAGCAGTCAAGTCCGGGTGGGACAAGGTACTGCCGGGGAGCTGTTTTTT	.	TRBV23-1	TRBJ2-2	.
CASSGGQRGKETQYF	TGTGCCAGTAGTGGGGGACAGCGAGGGAAAGAGACCCAGTACTTC	.	TRBV19	TRBJ2-5	TRBD1
CASSLTGVNEKLFF	TGTGCCAGCAGTTTAACCGGGGTTAATGAAAAACTGTTTTTT	once	TRBV28	TRBJ1-4	.
CAWDRLNSPLHF	TGTGCCTGGGACAGATTGAATTCACCCCTCCACTTT	once	TRBV30	TRBJ1-6	.
CASINQGGTSGLSSYNEQFF	TGTGCCAGCATCAATCAAGGCGGGACTAGCGGCTTAAGCTCCTACAATGAGCAGTTCTTC	.	TRBV27	TRBJ2-1	TRBD2
CAWSSQGRIHEQYF	TGTGCCTGGAGTAGTCAGGGTAGAATCCACGAGCAGTACTTC	.	TRBV30	TRBJ2-7	.
CASSLFGRGFQETQYF	TGTGCCAGCAGTTTATTTGGCAGGGGTTTCCAAGAGACCCAGTACTTC	.	TRBV27	TRBJ2-5	.
CASGGTSGGASDTQYF	TGTGCCAGCGGTGGGACTAGCGGGGGGGCCTCAGATACGCAGTATTTT	.	TRBV9	TRBJ2-3	TRBD2
CASGDNSYEQYF	TGTGCCAGCGGGGACAACTCCTACGAGCAGTACTTC	.	TRBV3-1/TRBV3-2	TRBJ2-7	.
CATSDSLATKAFF	TGTGCCACCAGTGATTCACTTGCCACTAAAGCTTTCTTT	.	TRBV24-1	TRBJ1-1	.
CATSQYRSTTNEKLFF	TGTGCCACATCACAATACCGATCCACAACTAATGAAAAACTGTTTTTT	.	TRBV2	TRBJ1-4	.
CASSPGGQGQETQYF	TGTGCCAGCAGCCCCGGCGGACAGGGCCAAGAGACCCAGTACTTC	.	TRBV11-3	TRBJ2-5	TRBD1
CASSEQKAGANTEAFF	TGTGCCAGCAGTGAACAGAAAGCAGGGGCCAACACTGAAGCTTTCTTT	.	TRBV25-1	TRBJ1-1	.
CASQDRDTGELFF	TGTGCCAGCCAGGACAGGGACACCGGGGAGCTGTTTTTT	few	TRBV28	TRBJ2-2	TRBD1
CASSPRRGPTEQYF	TGTGCCAGCAGCCCCCGGAGAGGCCCAACTGAGCAGTACTTC	.	TRBV6-2/TRBV6-3	TRBJ2-7	.
CASSLEGTGTSGYTF	TGCGCCAGCAGCTTGGAAGGGACAGGGACGTCCGGCTACACCTTC	.	TRBV5-1	TRBJ1-2	TRBD1
CAISESAGYTF	TGTGCCATCAGTGAGTCCGCGGGCTACACCTTC	.	TRBV10-3	TRBJ1-2	.
CASSPGTTYGYTF	TGTGCCAGCAGCCCCGGGACTACCTATGGCTACACCTTC	.	TRBV12-3/TRBV12-4	TRBJ1-2	.
CASSQSGGGYEQYF	TGTGCCAGCAGCCAGAGTGGAGGAGGGTACGAGCAGTACTTC	.	TRBV4-2	TRBJ2-7	.
CASSLQGAYEQYF	TGTGCCAGCAGTCTTCAGGGGGCCTACGAGCAGTACTTC	.	TRBV28	TRBJ2-7	TRBD1
CASSYPRGQGSYTQYF	TGTGCCAGCAGTTACCCCCGGGGACAGGGGAGTTATACGCAGTATTTT	.	TRBV6-5	TRBJ2-3	TRBD1